The rows below give T cell receptor beta chains drawn from one sample of a study of identical twins. TCRdb re-called the 5' RACE reads through MiXCR, storing one row per CDR3 protein. The sample lists about 690,000 distinct CDR3 sequences, 5.5% to 6.5% occurring once. Sequences were obtained from naive T cells sorted from blood. Receptors were obtained from a man in his late teens or twenties in good health. The CDR3 runs from the conserved cysteine through the conserved F or W. D genes are given only for firm matches. Some rows have no size entry. The others give once, few or many, or a class for an expanded clone.

J	D	length	V	size	CDR3	DNA
TRBJ1-4	NA	14	TRBV5-5	NA	CASSLGAPNEKLFF	TGTGCCAGCAGCCTGGGCGCTCCTAATGAAAAACTGTTTTTT
TRBJ2-1	NA	13	TRBV29-1	few	CSVGGGTYNEQFF	TGCAGCGTTGGTGGAGGAACCTACAATGAGCAGTTCTTC
TRBJ2-2	TRBD2	15	TRBV20-1	many	CSAQGGAGGSGELFF	TGCAGTGCCCAAGGTGGAGCGGGAGGGTCCGGGGAGCTGTTTTTT
TRBJ1-1	NA	11	TRBV24-1	many	CATSEGGEAFF	TGTGCCACCAGTGAGGGGGGGGAAGCTTTCTTT
TRBJ2-5	NA	15	TRBV20-1	many	CSARVPAGIVETQYF	TGCAGTGCTAGAGTACCCGCGGGAATAGTGGAGACCCAGTACTTC
TRBJ1-1	NA	13	TRBV13	many	CASSLGLGSEAFF	TGTGCCAGCAGCTTAGGCCTGGGGTCTGAAGCTTTCTTT
TRBJ1-5	NA	17	TRBV2	NA	CASSEWGPEGGNQPQHF	TGTGCCAGCAGTGAATGGGGTCCGGAGGGAGGCAATCAGCCCCAGCATTTT
TRBJ2-1	TRBD2	15	TRBV12-3/TRBV12-4	many	CASSSRLAGGNEQFF	TGTGCCAGCAGTTCCAGACTAGCGGGAGGCAATGAGCAGTTCTTC
TRBJ2-1	NA	15	TRBV5-1	many	CASRYLQGAYNEQFF	TGCGCCAGCAGGTACTTGCAAGGGGCCTACAATGAGCAGTTCTTC
TRBJ1-1	NA	13	TRBV27	NA	CASTTSGNTEAFF	TGTGCCAGCACCACATCGGGCAACACTGAAGCTTTCTTT
TRBJ1-5	NA	13	TRBV5-1	few	CASSYDLNQPQHF	TGCGCCAGCAGCTACGACCTTAATCAGCCCCAGCATTTT
TRBJ2-3	NA	15	TRBV5-1	many	CASSFQATSTDTQYF	TGCGCCAGCAGCTTCCAGGCCACTAGCACAGATACGCAGTATTTT
TRBJ2-5	NA	14	TRBV20-1	many	CSASRVLGKETQYF	TGCAGTGCTAGCCGGGTCCTGGGGAAAGAGACCCAGTACTTC
TRBJ2-5	NA	14	TRBV7-9	many	CASSLSVGFETQYF	TGTGCCAGCAGCTTATCCGTTGGTTTCGAGACCCAGTACTTC
TRBJ2-1	NA	17	TRBV3-1	many	CASSRKQVLGAENEQFF	TGTGCCAGCAGCCGAAAACAGGTACTAGGAGCGGAAAATGAGCAGTTCTTC
TRBJ2-7	TRBD2	14	TRBV20-1	NA	CSAVSSGRVYEQYF	TGCAGTGCTGTTTCGAGCGGGAGGGTCTACGAGCAGTACTTC
TRBJ1-5	NA	15	TRBV6-5	few	CASSYSTDSNQPQHF	TGTGCCAGCAGTTACTCGACCGATAGCAATCAGCCCCAGCATTTT
TRBJ2-3	NA	14	TRBV4-2	many	CASSQGGMADTQYF	TGTGCCAGCAGCCAAGGCGGGATGGCAGATACGCAGTATTTT
TRBJ2-2	TRBD2	15	TRBV20-1	NA	CSAEVAGGPTGELFF	TGCAGTGCTGAGGTAGCGGGAGGCCCCACCGGGGAGCTGTTTTTT
TRBJ2-3	TRBD2	15	TRBV5-1	NA	CASRPLAGAADTQYF	TGCGCCAGCCGACCCTTAGCGGGAGCCGCAGATACGCAGTATTTT
TRBJ2-3	TRBD2	13	TRBV25-1	many	CASRGLASDTQYF	TGTGCCAGCAGAGGACTAGCATCCGATACGCAGTATTTT
TRBJ2-1	TRBD1	14	TRBV12-3/TRBV12-4	many	CASTSPTGDNEQFF	TGTGCCAGCACCTCCCCCACAGGGGACAATGAGCAGTTCTTC
TRBJ2-7	NA	15	TRBV4-3	few	CASSQDEDGGYEQYF	TGCGCCAGCAGCCAAGATGAGGACGGTGGCTACGAGCAGTACTTC
TRBJ2-1	TRBD2	14	TRBV6-4	NA	CASGTSGSLSEQFF	TGTGCCAGCGGGACTAGCGGGAGTCTCAGTGAGCAGTTCTTC
TRBJ2-2	TRBD1	15	TRBV7-9	NA	CASRRNRGESGELFF	TGTGCCAGCAGGCGGAACAGGGGGGAATCCGGGGAGCTGTTTTTT
TRBJ2-7	TRBD2	13	TRBV29-1	many	CSVVAGGGHEQYF	TGCAGCGTTGTGGCGGGAGGAGGCCACGAGCAGTACTTC
TRBJ1-4	NA	16	TRBV20-1	many	CSARDPFFGLNEKLFF	TGCAGTGCTAGAGATCCGTTCTTTGGCTTGAATGAAAAACTGTTTTTT
TRBJ1-1	NA	11	TRBV24-1	few	CATSDFGEAFF	TGTGCCACCAGTGATTTCGGTGAAGCTTTCTTT
TRBJ2-7	NA	16	TRBV15	many	CATSRDGAATAYEQYF	TGTGCCACCAGCAGAGATGGGGCAGCAACCGCCTACGAGCAGTACTTC
TRBJ1-1	TRBD1	14	TRBV29-1	NA	CSVEEQGAVSEAFF	TGCAGCGTTGAAGAACAGGGGGCCGTCTCTGAAGCTTTCTTT
TRBJ2-7	NA	13	TRBV28	many	CASIGAASYEQYF	TGTGCCAGCATAGGGGCGGCTTCCTACGAGCAGTACTTC
TRBJ2-5	NA	15	TRBV20-1	many	CSARAGTSIRETQYF	TGCAGTGCTAGAGCAGGGACATCGATAAGGGAGACCCAGTACTTC
TRBJ2-3	NA	18	TRBV11-1	few	CASSFRGDWRTHTDTQYF	TGTGCCAGCAGCTTCCGCGGGGACTGGAGAACCCACACAGATACGCAGTATTTT
TRBJ2-5	TRBD1	15	TRBV5-1	few	CASSPYRGEQETQYF	TGCGCCAGCAGCCCCTACAGGGGAGAGCAAGAGACCCAGTACTTC
TRBJ1-1	NA	11	TRBV29-1	many	CSVSPALRAFF	TGCAGCGTTTCCCCCGCTCTGAGAGCTTTCTTT
TRBJ2-1	TRBD2	16	TRBV20-1	NA	CSAKPSGRATFNEQFF	TGCAGTGCTAAGCCTAGCGGGAGGGCGACTTTTAATGAGCAGTTCTTC
TRBJ2-1	NA	16	TRBV28	many	CASSLGGLATYNEQFF	TGTGCCAGCAGTTTAGGGGGTCTAGCTACCTACAATGAGCAGTTCTTC
TRBJ2-5	TRBD2	18	TRBV5-1	NA	CASSFSLTSGRALETQYF	TGCGCCAGCAGCTTCTCCTTGACTAGCGGGAGGGCGTTGGAGACCCAGTACTTC
TRBJ2-1	NA	15	TRBV3-1	few	CASSQSGGSYNEQFF	TGTGCCAGCAGCCAATCAGGGGGGTCCTACAATGAGCAGTTCTTC
TRBJ2-1	TRBD1	18	TRBV5-6	many	CASSPGTALTLSYNEQFF	TGTGCCAGCAGCCCCGGGACAGCCCTAACCCTATCCTACAATGAGCAGTTCTTC
TRBJ2-3	NA	18	TRBV28	NA	CASSFVFPGQDLPDTQYF	TGTGCCAGCAGTTTCGTATTCCCGGGACAAGATTTACCTGATACGCAGTATTTT
TRBJ2-1	TRBD2	15	TRBV7-9	NA	CASSGGLAGPIEQFF	TGTGCCAGCAGCGGGGGACTAGCGGGACCCATTGAGCAGTTCTTC
TRBJ2-1	TRBD2	19	TRBV9	NA	CASSVSGLAGDSSYNEQFF	TGTGCCAGCAGCGTTTCGGGACTAGCGGGAGACAGCTCCTACAATGAGCAGTTCTTC
TRBJ2-1	NA	17	TRBV12-3/TRBV12-4	many	CASSLVGSSHPYNEQFF	TGTGCCAGCAGTTTGGTGGGCAGCTCTCACCCTTACAATGAGCAGTTCTTC
TRBJ2-4	NA	15	TRBV5-1	many	CASSLEGQPLNIQYF	TGCGCCAGCAGCTTGGAAGGTCAACCCTTAAACATTCAGTACTTC
TRBJ2-1	TRBD2	13	TRBV6-1	few	CAIQRGLYNEQFF	TGTGCCATCCAGCGGGGCCTCTACAATGAGCAGTTCTTC
TRBJ2-3	TRBD2	16	TRBV24-1	many	CATSDLPGLDTDTQYF	TGTGCCACCAGTGATTTGCCGGGACTAGACACAGATACGCAGTATTTT
TRBJ2-1	NA	14	TRBV4-3	NA	CASSQRTNSGEQFF	TGCGCCAGCAGCCAGAGAACCAATAGCGGTGAGCAGTTCTTC
TRBJ2-1	TRBD2	15	TRBV10-3	many	CAISGTSGSNNEQFF	TGTGCCATCAGTGGTACTAGCGGGAGTAATAATGAGCAGTTCTTC
TRBJ2-4	TRBD1	15	TRBV2	NA	CASSVGPGQGLIQYF	TGTGCCAGCAGTGTAGGACCGGGACAGGGACTCATTCAGTACTTC
TRBJ2-4	TRBD1	16	TRBV6-5	many	CASSFLPHGTGNIQYF	TGTGCCAGCAGTTTCCTACCCCATGGGACAGGGAACATTCAGTACTTC
TRBJ2-3	NA	13	TRBV12-3/TRBV12-4	few	CASRPRAGDTQYF	TGTGCCAGCAGACCCAGGGCGGGGGATACGCAGTATTTT
TRBJ2-5	TRBD1	13	TRBV20-1	many	CSAPGQGQETQYF	TGCAGTGCTCCGGGACAGGGCCAAGAGACCCAGTACTTC
TRBJ2-2	NA	13	TRBV20-1	many	CSAQGVNTGELFF	TGCAGTGCCCAGGGCGTAAACACCGGGGAGCTGTTTTTT
TRBJ2-1	TRBD2	17	TRBV7-2	NA	CASSLAGTSGRTNEQFF	TGTGCCAGCAGCTTAGCTGGGACTAGCGGGAGAACCAATGAGCAGTTCTTC
TRBJ2-5	NA	13	TRBV11-2	NA	CASSLSFGETQYF	TGTGCCAGCAGCCTCTCCTTCGGGGAGACCCAGTACTTC
TRBJ2-2	NA	12	TRBV5-6	NA	CASSLPVGELFF	TGTGCCAGCAGCCTGCCTGTCGGGGAGCTGTTTTTT
TRBJ2-5	TRBD1	14	TRBV5-1	few	CASSPSTGSETQYF	TGCGCCAGCAGCCCTTCGACAGGGTCGGAGACCCAGTACTTC
TRBJ1-4	TRBD1	18	TRBV5-1	few	CASSLVGTGGAANEKLFF	TGCGCCAGCAGCTTGGTAGGGACAGGGGGCGCTGCTAATGAAAAACTGTTTTTT
TRBJ1-2	TRBD1	15	TRBV12-3/TRBV12-4	few	CASSPTTGRGYGYTF	TGTGCCAGCAGTCCAACGACAGGGAGAGGCTATGGCTACACCTTC